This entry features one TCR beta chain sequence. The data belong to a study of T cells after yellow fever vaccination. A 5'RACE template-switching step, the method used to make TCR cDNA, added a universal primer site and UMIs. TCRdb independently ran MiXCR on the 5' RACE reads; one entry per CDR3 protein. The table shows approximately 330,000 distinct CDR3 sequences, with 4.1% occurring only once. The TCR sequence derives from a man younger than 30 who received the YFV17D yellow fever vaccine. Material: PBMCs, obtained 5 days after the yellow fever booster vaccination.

The CDR3 DNA reads TGTGCCAGCAGCTCCCCACGGGGGGACAGTCGAGGCGGTAATTCACCCCTCCACTTT. This gives the protein CASSSPRGDSRGGNSPLHF. The chain employs TRBV7-8 and TRBJ1-6, with TRBD1 matching over 7 bases. The V and J ends lost 4 bases and 6 bases, in that order; junction bases with no gene match: 18. This CDR3 has 19 amino acids. Germline V gives CDR1 SGHVS, CDR2 FQNEAQ.